These 20 T cell receptor beta chains originate from one sample sequenced in a study of blood T cell repertoires in COVID-19. The assay was immunoSEQ multiplex PCR, and TCRdb's table has in-frame clones only and misses some. The sample contains tens of thousands of clones, roughly 85% of which appear only once. The specimen was peripheral blood. These TCRs come from a human donor in a cohort sampled during active COVID-19.

A single count supports this clone. This chain links TRBV14 with TRBJ1-1, with no clear D. Trimming removed 7 bases from V and 0 bases from J, with 9 bases in between. This CDR3 is built from 13 residues. The V gene's germline CDR1 is SGHDN and CDR2 FVKESK. The CDR3 DNA follows: TGTGCCAGCACCCCGAGGATGAACACTGAAGCTTTCTTT. Translated, it gives CASTPRMNTEAFF. Full variable domain (outside the CDR3, taken from reference TRBV14 and TRBJ1-1): EAGVTQFPSHSVIEKGQTVTLRCDPISGHDNLYWYRRVMGKEIKFLLHFVKESKQDESGMPNNRFLAERTGGTYSTLKVQPAELEDSGVYFCASTPRMNTEAFFGQGTRLTVV.

The V and J genes are TRBV7-9 and TRBJ1-1; a possible D gene is TRBD1 (5 bases). Trimming shortened V by 0 bases and J by 2 bases, and 10 bases separated the two germline ends. CDR1 and CDR2 (germline): SEHNR, FQNEAQ (reference sequence). The CDR3 runs to 15 residues. CDR3 protein: CASSLAPGPNTEAFF. The DNA for the CDR3 is TGTGCCAGCAGCTTAGCCCCAGGGCCCAACACTGAAGCTTTCTTT.

J is TRBJ2-1 and V is TRBV11-2; D possibly corresponds to TRBD2 (5 bases). The CDR3 contains 13 residues. CDR1 and CDR2 from the germline V gene are SGHAT and FQNNGV. Trimming removed 1 base from V and 8 bases from J, with 9 bases in between. Written as DNA, the CDR3 is TGTGCCAGCAGCTTAGGGCTAGCAGATGAGCAGTTCTTC. The encoded protein is CASSLGLADEQFF.

The chain links TRBV6-1 to TRBJ2-2; 9 bases line up with TRBD2. The ends lost 1 base at V and 6 bases at J; junction bases unmatched: 6. The germline V gene encodes CDR1 MNHNS and CDR2 SASEGT. The CDR3 has 16 residues. Here the CDR3 reads CASSEVAGGPPGELFF. The CDR3 DNA reads TGTGCCAGCAGTGAAGTTGCGGGGGGGCCGCCCGGGGAGCTGTTTTTT.

The chain employs TRBV6-2 or TRBV6-3 and TRBJ1-1, with D unclear. Germline V gives CDR1 MNHEY, CDR2 SVGEGT. This CDR3 has 13 residues. Deletions cut 5 bases from V and 1 base from J, with 8 bases between. The CDR3 nucleotides are TGTGCCAGCAGTAAGGAGGCGAACACTGAAGCTTTCTTT. This codes for CASSKEANTEAFF.

This clone was observed once. The chain employs TRBV19 and TRBJ2-7; tentatively, D is TRBD1 (6 bases). Trimming removed 5 bases from V and 11 bases from J, with 22 bases in between. The CDR3 loop spans 14 amino acids. Germline values: CDR1 LNHDA, CDR2 SQIVND (reference sequence). CDR3: CASSSRDTLLGKYF. The CDR3 DNA reads TGTGCCAGTAGTTCCCGGGACACCCTTCTCGGGAAGTACTTC.

The chain combines TRBV7-7 with TRBJ2-4; 8 bases map to TRBD2. With V trimmed by 4 bases and J by 2 bases, 16 bases remained unmatched. The length of the CDR3 is 19 residues. CDR1 and CDR2 (germline): SSHAT, FNYEAQ (reference sequence). The CDR3 nucleotides are TGTGCCAGCAGCTCAGGTTACCCGGGACTAGGCGGTACCAAAAACATTCAGTACTTC. It is translated as CASSSGYPGLGGTKNIQYF.

The chain combines TRBV2 with TRBJ2-5; TRBD1 is a possible D gene (6 bases). V was clipped by 5 bases and J by 5 bases, with 15 bases between them. Germline CDR1 and CDR2: SNHLY and FYNNEI. CDR3 length equals 14 residues. The CDR3 loop reads CASSLLGGYETQYF. CDR3 in DNA: TGTGCCAGCAGTTTGTTAGGGGGTTATGAGACCCAGTACTTC.

The V gene is TRBV19, the J gene TRBJ2-6, with D perhaps TRBD2 (5 bases). The V end was cut by 7 bases, the J end by 2 bases, with 15 bases between. There are 16 residues in the CDR3. The germline V gene encodes CDR1 LNHDA and CDR2 SQIVND (reference sequence). This CDR3 reads CASTPGERTGANVLTF. CDR3 coding DNA: TGTGCCAGTACCCCCGGGGAGCGAACTGGGGCCAACGTCCTGACTTTC.

The genes are TRBV3-1 (or the pseudogene TRBV3-2) and TRBJ2-1; perhaps TRBD2 as D (6 bases). Germline CDR1 reads LGHDT; CDR2 reads YNNKEL (reference sequence). The V end was cut by 3 bases, the J end by 8 bases, with 20 bases between. This CDR3 is built from 16 residues. DNA of the CDR3: TGTGCCAGCAGCCACCTTCTAGCGAGCGGTGGCGATGAGCAGTTCTTC. It specifies CASSHLLASGGDEQFF.

The chain employs TRBV12-3 or TRBV12-4 and TRBJ1-6; a weak D match, TRBD1 (5 bases). V lost 6 bases, J lost 4 bases, and 7 bases lay in between. The CDR3 has 13 amino acids. The CDR3 coding sequence is TGTGCCAGCAGGTCAGGGTATAATTCACCCCTCCACTTT. This sequence encodes CASRSGYNSPLHF.

The chain carries TRBV7-2 and TRBJ2-7; a weak D match, TRBD1 (6 bases). The CDR3 is 15 amino acids. V was clipped by 3 bases and J by 0 bases, with 12 bases between them. Germline assignment: CDR1 SGHTA and CDR2 FQGNSA. In nucleotides, the CDR3 is TGTGCCAGCAGCTTGGACAGCTCCAACTCCTACGAGCAGTACTTC. Encoded protein: CASSLDSSNSYEQYF.

The chain recombines TRBV4-1 with TRBJ1-1, with a weak D call TRBD1 (6 bases). CDR1 MGHRA and CDR2 YSYEKL come from the germline V gene. V was trimmed by 3 bases and J by 1 base, leaving 9 bases between them. The CDR3 loop spans 14 amino acids. Here the CDR3 DNA reads TGCGCCAGCAGCCAGCAGGGGAGGAACACTGAAGCTTTCTTT. Its translation: CASSQQGRNTEAFF.

The genes are TRBV24-1 and TRBJ2-5; TRBD2 matches at 11 bases. Per germline, CDR1 KGHDR and CDR2 SFDVKD. The CDR3 contains 17 residues. Trimming took 2 bases from V and 3 from J; bases not matched to a gene: 7. The CDR3 coding sequence is TGTGCCACCAGTGATTCGTCCCTAGCGGGGGGTAAAGAGACCCAGTACTTC. It translates to CATSDSSLAGGKETQYF.

This chain uses TRBV5-1 with TRBJ2-5, with 13 bases identical to TRBD2. CDR1 SGHRS and CDR2 YFSETQ come from the germline V gene. V gave up 1 base and J gave up 0 bases; unmatched junction bases: 6. CDR3 length: 18 residues. The DNA of the CDR3 is TGCGCCAGCAGCTTGTGGACGGGGACTAGCGGGGACCAAGAGACCCAGTACTTC. Amino acids: CASSLWTGTSGDQETQYF.

The chain recombines TRBV7-9 with TRBJ1-1; D is possibly TRBD1 (5 bases). CDR3 length: 15 residues. The V end was cut by 5 bases, the J end by 4 bases, with 17 bases between. Germline V lookup: CDR1 SEHNR, CDR2 FQNEAQ (reference sequence). In DNA, the CDR3 is TGTGCCAGCAGCCGCTCAGGAACGGGGGGCACTGAAGCTTTCTTT. This gives the protein CASSRSGTGGTEAFF.

This chain connects TRBV29-1 to TRBJ2-7, with a weak D call TRBD1 (5 bases). V shed 4 bases and J shed 3 bases, with 10 bases lying between them. The germline gives CDR1 SQVTM, CDR2 ANQGSEA. The CDR3 totals 12 residues. As DNA, the CDR3 is TGCAGCGTTGGGGAACAGGACTACGAGCAGTACTTC. This codes for CSVGEQDYEQYF.

The chain has TRBV2 and TRBJ2-3, with TRBD2 identical over 7 bases. The CDR3 loop spans 16 amino acids. V lost 8 bases, J lost 4 bases, and 15 bases stayed unmatched. Germline CDR1 is SNHLY and CDR2 is FYNNEI. This CDR3 is CASSKAGSGGPDTQYF. The CDR3 nucleotides read TGTGCCAGCTCGAAGGCGGGGTCGGGAGGCCCAGATACGCAGTATTTT.

The rearrangement uses TRBV25-1 and TRBJ2-5; possible D gene TRBD2, 6 bases. Germline V gene sequence: CDR1 MGHDK, CDR2 SYGVNS. CDR3 length equals 15 residues. Trimming cost V 3 bases and J 7 bases, with 18 bases left between them. Written as DNA, the CDR3 is TGTGCCAGCAGTGACCCGGCTAGCGTTGTGGGGACCCAGTACTTC. Protein sequence: CASSDPASVVGTQYF.

The chain employs TRBV5-1 and TRBJ2-7, with TRBD1 matching over 8 bases. This CDR3 spans 16 amino acids. V lost 2 bases to trimming and J lost 5 bases; unmatched junction nucleotides: 12. Germline V gene data show CDR1 as SGHRS and CDR2 as YFSETQ. DNA for the CDR3: TGCGCCAGCAGCTTTTACTCCGGGACAGGCCCTAACGAGCAGTACTTC. It translates to CASSFYSGTGPNEQYF.